Presented here are 14 T cell receptor beta chains from one specimen sequenced in a study of blood T cell repertoires in COVID-19. Sequencing was performed with immunoSEQ multiplex PCR; in TCRdb, only in-frame clones are kept and a portion is missing. The repertoire holds more than 12,000 clones, with around 92% as singletons. Input material: peripheral blood. Receptors were obtained from a human donor in a cohort sampled during active COVID-19.

This chain uses TRBV20-1 with TRBJ1-1; 10 positions agree with TRBD1. The CDR3 length is 11 residues. Germline CDR1 DFQATT, CDR2 SNEGSKA (reference sequence). After removal of 5 bases from V and 6 bases from J, the junction contained 0 bases not matched to a gene. The CDR3: CSAGQGAEAFF. CDR3 nucleotides: TGCAGTGCTGGACAGGGGGCTGAAGCTTTCTTT.

The V gene is TRBV12-5, the J gene TRBJ2-4; a weak D match, TRBD2 (7 bases). The CDR3 consists of 15 residues. The ends were cut back, 6 bases at V and 2 bases at J, with 14 bases in the middle. From germline, CDR1 is LGHNT and CDR2 FRNRAP. For the CDR3, the DNA is TGTGCTAGTGGCCTTGCGCGGGGGCCCAAAAACATTCAGTACTTC. Its protein product is CASGLARGPKNIQYF. Variable domain in full (rest from reference TRBV12-5 and TRBJ2-4): DARVTQTPRHKVTEMGQEVTMRCQPILGHNTVFWYRQTMMQGLELLAYFRNRAPLDDSGMPKDRFSAEMPDATLATLKIQPSEPRDSAVYFCASGLARGPKNIQYFGAGTRLSVL.

This clone was detected only a few times. Written as DNA, the CDR3 is TGTGCCAGCAGCCAAGATCCGCAGGGTGTAAGCAATCAGCCCCAGCATTTT. It translates to CASSQDPQGVSNQPQHF. V and J are TRBV3-1 (or the pseudogene TRBV3-2) and TRBJ1-5; D may be TRBD1 (5 bases). The CDR3 has 17 residues. Germline loops: CDR1 LGHDT, CDR2 YNNKEL (reference sequence). V lost 0 bases, J lost 1 base, and 13 bases lay in between.

The gene calls are TRBV12-5 and TRBJ2-2; D not resolved. This CDR3 contains 14 residues. CDR1 and CDR2 (germline): LGHNT, FRNRAP. The V gene lost 7 bases and the J gene lost 0 bases, with 9 bases spanning the gap. CDR3 sequence (DNA): TGTGCTAGTGCCCTTACAGCGAACACCGGGGAGCTGTTTTTT. Translation gives CASALTANTGELFF.

V and J are TRBV29-1 and TRBJ1-2; no clear D gene. CDR1 and CDR2 from the germline V gene are SQVTM and ANQGSEA. The CDR3 spans 13 residues. Trimming shortened V by 0 bases and J by 8 bases, and 13 bases separated the two germline ends. In nucleotides, the CDR3 is TGCAGCGTTGAAGATCGAGGCCCCGGAGGCTACACCTTC. Amino acids: CSVEDRGPGGYTF.

The CDR3 reads CASRPGVAGTNEQFF. CDR3 bases: TGTGCCAGCAGGCCCGGAGTAGCGGGTACAAATGAGCAGTTCTTC. V and J are TRBV6-5 and TRBJ2-1; 7 bases line up with TRBD2. The CDR3 sequence is 15 residues long. Unmatched junction bases numbered 12, after V lost 6 bases and J lost 7 bases. Germline assignment: CDR1 MNHEY and CDR2 SVGAGI.

This clone was observed once. This sequence joins TRBV19 and TRBJ2-2; 9 positions match TRBD1. Germline CDR1 LNHDA, CDR2 SQIVND (reference sequence). V shed 6 bases, J shed 3 bases, and the junction held 5 bases outside the gene matches. The CDR3 loop spans 15 amino acids. The CDR3 bases are TGTGCCAGTAGACCCGGGACAGGGTACACCGGGGAGCTGTTTTTT. Translation: CASRPGTGYTGELFF. Looking up the rest from reference TRBV19 and TRBJ2-2 gives the full variable domain: DGGITQSPKYLFRKEGQNVTLSCEQNLNHDAMYWYRQDPGQGLRLIYYSQIVNDFQKGDIAEGYSVSREKKESFPLTVTSAQKNPTAFYLCASRPGTGYTGELFFGEGSRLTVL.

Only a few counts were recorded for this clone. The chain uses TRBV6-6 and TRBJ2-7; no clear D gene. Trimming shortened V by 2 bases and J by 1 base, and 6 bases separated the two germline ends. Germline V gives CDR1 MNHNY, CDR2 SVGAGI (reference sequence). This CDR3 spans 13 amino acids. The CDR3 DNA sequence: TGTGCCAGCAGTTACAACTGGTCCTACGAGCAGTACTTC. It encodes CASSYNWSYEQYF.

A few counts support this clone. The chain uses TRBV6-1 and TRBJ1-6; 7 nucleotides agree with TRBD1. Germline loops: CDR1 MNHNS, CDR2 SASEGT. With 2 bases clipped from V and 17 bases from J, the junction kept 12 bases outside the gene matches. The CDR3 runs 14 residues. CDR3 DNA: TGTGCCAGCAGTGAAACGGCCGGGACAGAGGTTTTCCACTTT. It encodes CASSETAGTEVFHF.

J is TRBJ1-4 and V is TRBV18; 7 bases align to TRBD1. Germline V gives CDR1 KGHSH, CDR2 LQKENI. J was trimmed by 3 bases and V by 3 bases; bases with no gene match: 1. The CDR3 loop spans 14 amino acids. The CDR3 reads CASSPGTANEKLFF. The DNA of the CDR3 is TGTGCCAGCTCACCCGGGACAGCTAATGAAAAACTGTTTTTT.

This chain connects TRBV25-1 to TRBJ2-7; TRBD1 matches 8 bases. Germline CDR1 is MGHDK and CDR2 is SYGVNS. V was pared by 7 bases and J by 5 bases, with 13 bases of the junction left unmatched. This CDR3 is 15 amino acids long. CDR3 sequence reads: CASTDSQGAWNEQYF. In DNA form, the CDR3 reads TGTGCCAGCACCGACTCCCAGGGGGCTTGGAACGAGCAGTACTTC.

The CDR3 spells CASSQLDGDNSPLHF. The DNA of the CDR3 is TGTGCCAGCTCACAACTGGACGGGGATAATTCACCCCTCCACTTT. The V gene is TRBV18, the J gene TRBJ1-6; no clear D. Germline CDR1 reads KGHSH; CDR2 reads LQKENI. The CDR3 sequence is 15 residues long. V gave up 4 bases and J gave up 5 bases, with 12 bases separating them.

This chain uses TRBV18 with TRBJ1-1; D uncertain. This CDR3 spans 13 amino acids. Germline V gene sequence: CDR1 KGHSH, CDR2 LQKENI. Trimming stripped 4 bases from V and 2 bases from J, with 8 bases between. In DNA form, the CDR3 reads TGTGCCAGCTCACTCACGAGAAACACTGAAGCTTTCTTT. Translating it yields CASSLTRNTEAFF. Full variable domain (remainder filled in from reference TRBV18 and TRBJ1-1): NAGVMQNPRHLVRRRGQEARLRCSPMKGHSHVYWYRQLPEEGLKFMVYLQKENIIDESGMPKERFSAEFPKEGPSILRIQQVVRGDSAAYFCASSLTRNTEAFFGQGTRLTVV.

The rearrangement links TRBV6-5 to TRBJ1-2; D is ambiguous. Germline V gene sequence: CDR1 MNHEY, CDR2 SVGAGI. The CDR3 is made up of 13 amino acids. Between the trimmed V and J ends, which lost 5 bases and 8 bases, there was a span of 15 bases. CDR3 DNA sequence: TGTGCCAGCAGTCCTCTGGGAGGGAACGGCTACACCTTC. This gives the protein CASSPLGGNGYTF.